This T cell receptor beta chain was captured by sequencing in a study of T-cell reconstitution after alpha-beta-depleted transplantation in children. Whole-study results and caveats: At one year after transplant, newly produced T cells mostly accounted for T-cell counts and diversity. From surviving recipient T cells and thymic progenitors came the high day-60 TCRbeta diversity observed in some patients. After transplant, at about two months, alpha-beta T cells were reportedly derived from several hundred expanded graft clones.

Unique molecular identifiers were built into the TCRbeta library. TCRdb called the PCR reads again in MiXCR, with one record for every CDR3 protein. The repertoire holds approximately 230,000 distinct CDR3 sequences, with 20% to 30% as singletons. The sample holds many counts of this clonotype. Its antigen remains unknown. The starting material was PBMCs, obtained before TCRalphabeta/CD19-depleted stem cell transplant. The origin of this receptor is a girl aged 2 to 10 with Fanconi anemia, due to receive a stem cell transplant.

CDR3 region: CASSFLAGGLTDTQYF. In DNA form, the CDR3 reads TGTGCCAGCAGCTTCCTAGCGGGGGGGCTCACAGATACGCAGTATTTT. The chain uses TRBV7-2 and TRBJ2-3, with 12 bases that match TRBD2. The CDR3 is 16 amino acids. V dropped 3 bases and J dropped 2; count of bases not matched to a gene: 3. Per germline, CDR1 SGHTA and CDR2 FQGNSA.